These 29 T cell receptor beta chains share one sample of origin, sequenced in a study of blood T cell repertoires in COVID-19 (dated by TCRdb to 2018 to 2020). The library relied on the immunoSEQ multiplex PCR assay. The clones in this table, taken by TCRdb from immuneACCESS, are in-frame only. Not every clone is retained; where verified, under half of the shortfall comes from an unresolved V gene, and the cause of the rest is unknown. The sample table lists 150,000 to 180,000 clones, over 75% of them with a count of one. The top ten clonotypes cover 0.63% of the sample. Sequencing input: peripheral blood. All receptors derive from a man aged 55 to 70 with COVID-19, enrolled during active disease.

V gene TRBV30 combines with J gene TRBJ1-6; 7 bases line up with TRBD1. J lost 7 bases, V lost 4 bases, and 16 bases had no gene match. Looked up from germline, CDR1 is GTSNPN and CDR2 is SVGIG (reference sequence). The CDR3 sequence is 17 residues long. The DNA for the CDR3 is TGTGCCTGGACCTCCGCCCTAGGGGGCCAAGGGAATTCACCCCTCCACTTT. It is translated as CAWTSALGGQGNSPLHF.

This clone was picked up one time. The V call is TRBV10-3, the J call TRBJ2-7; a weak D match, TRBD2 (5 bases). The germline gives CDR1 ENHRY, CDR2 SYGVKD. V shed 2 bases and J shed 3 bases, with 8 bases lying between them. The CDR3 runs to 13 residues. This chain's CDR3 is CAISEGSYYEQYF. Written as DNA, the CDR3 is TGTGCCATCAGTGAGGGGAGTTACTACGAGCAGTACTTC.

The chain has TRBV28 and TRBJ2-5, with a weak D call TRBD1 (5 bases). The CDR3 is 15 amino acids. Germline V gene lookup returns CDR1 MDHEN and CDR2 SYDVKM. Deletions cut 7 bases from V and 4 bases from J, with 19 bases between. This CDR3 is CASKPQGIKGETQYF. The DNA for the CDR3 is TGTGCCAGCAAACCCCAGGGAATCAAGGGAGAGACCCAGTACTTC.

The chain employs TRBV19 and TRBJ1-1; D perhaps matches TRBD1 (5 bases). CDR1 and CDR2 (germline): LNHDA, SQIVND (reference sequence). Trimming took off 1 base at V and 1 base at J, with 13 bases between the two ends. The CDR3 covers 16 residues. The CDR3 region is CASSIAGRGTNTEAFF. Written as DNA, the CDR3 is TGTGCCAGTAGTATAGCCGGGCGGGGGACGAACACTGAAGCTTTCTTT. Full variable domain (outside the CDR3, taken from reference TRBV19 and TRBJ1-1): DGGITQSPKYLFRKEGQNVTLSCEQNLNHDAMYWYRQDPGQGLRLIYYSQIVNDFQKGDIAEGYSVSREKKESFPLTVTSAQKNPTAFYLCASSIAGRGTNTEAFFGQGTRLTVV.

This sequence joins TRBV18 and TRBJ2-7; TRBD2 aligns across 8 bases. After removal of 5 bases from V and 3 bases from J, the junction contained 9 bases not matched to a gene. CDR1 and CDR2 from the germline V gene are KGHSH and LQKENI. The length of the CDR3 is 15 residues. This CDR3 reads CASSSSSGLIYEQYF. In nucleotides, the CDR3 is TGTGCCAGCTCATCCTCTAGCGGGCTTATCTACGAGCAGTACTTC.

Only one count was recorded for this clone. The CDR3 loop reads CASSVTEFQHF. Written as DNA, the CDR3 is TGTGCCAGCAGTGTTACTGAGTTCCAGCATTTT. This chain joins TRBV2 and TRBJ1-5; D ambiguous. Germline V gives CDR1 SNHLY, CDR2 FYNNEI. V was shortened by 4 bases and J by 12 bases, with 10 bases between the two germline ends. This CDR3 is built from 11 residues.

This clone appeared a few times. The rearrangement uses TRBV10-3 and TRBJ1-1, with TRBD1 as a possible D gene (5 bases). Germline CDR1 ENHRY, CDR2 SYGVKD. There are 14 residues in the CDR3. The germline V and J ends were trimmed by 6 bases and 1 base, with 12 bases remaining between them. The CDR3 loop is CAISEVQANTEAFF. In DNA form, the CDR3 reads TGTGCCATCAGCGAGGTACAGGCGAACACTGAAGCTTTCTTT.

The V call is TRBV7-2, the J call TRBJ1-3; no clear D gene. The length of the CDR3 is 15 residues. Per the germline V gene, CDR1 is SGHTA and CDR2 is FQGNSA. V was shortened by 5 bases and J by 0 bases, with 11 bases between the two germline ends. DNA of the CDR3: TGTGCCAGCAGCCAAGAAGGACTCTCTGGAAACACCATATATTTT. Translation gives CASSQEGLSGNTIYF.

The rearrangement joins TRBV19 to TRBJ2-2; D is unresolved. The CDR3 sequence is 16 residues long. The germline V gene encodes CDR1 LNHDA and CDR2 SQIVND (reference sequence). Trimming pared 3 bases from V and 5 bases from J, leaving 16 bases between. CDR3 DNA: TGTGCCAGTAGTATGACCCGGGTAGGAAAGACCGGGGAGCTGTTTTTT. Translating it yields CASSMTRVGKTGELFF.

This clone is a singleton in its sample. The CDR3 sequence is CASSLDGGSHTF. The CDR3 coding sequence is TGCGCCAGCAGCTTGGACGGAGGGTCCCACACCTTC. The V gene is TRBV5-1, the J gene TRBJ1-2; D gene uncertain. There are 12 residues in the CDR3. V lost 0 bases to trimming and J lost 12 bases, with 12 bases between them. CDR1 SGHRS and CDR2 YFSETQ come from the germline V gene.

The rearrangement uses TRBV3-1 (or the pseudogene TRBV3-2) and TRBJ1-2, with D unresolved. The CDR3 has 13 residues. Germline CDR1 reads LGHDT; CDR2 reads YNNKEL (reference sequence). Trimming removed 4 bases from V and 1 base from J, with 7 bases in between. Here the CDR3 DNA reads TGTGCCAGCAGCCCAACAAATAACTATGGCTACACCTTC. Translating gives CASSPTNNYGYTF.

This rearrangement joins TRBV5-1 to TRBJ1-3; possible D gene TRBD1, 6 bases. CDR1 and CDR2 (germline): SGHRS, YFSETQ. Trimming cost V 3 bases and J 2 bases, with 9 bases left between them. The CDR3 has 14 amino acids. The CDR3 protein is CASSSTGTGNTIYF. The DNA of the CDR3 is TGCGCCAGCAGCTCTACAGGGACTGGAAACACCATATATTTT.

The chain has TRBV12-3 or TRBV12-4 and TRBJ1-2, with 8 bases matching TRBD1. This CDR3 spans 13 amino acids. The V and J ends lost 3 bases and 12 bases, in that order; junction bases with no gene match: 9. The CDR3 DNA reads TGTGCCAGCAGTTTTACCGGCGCAGGGGGCGACACCTTC. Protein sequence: CASSFTGAGGDTF.

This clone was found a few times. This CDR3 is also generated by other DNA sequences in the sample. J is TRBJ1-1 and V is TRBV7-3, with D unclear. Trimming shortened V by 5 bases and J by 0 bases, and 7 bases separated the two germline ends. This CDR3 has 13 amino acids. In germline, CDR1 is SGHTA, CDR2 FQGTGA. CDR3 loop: CASSDGVNTEAFF. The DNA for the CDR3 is TGTGCCAGCAGCGACGGAGTGAACACTGAAGCTTTCTTT.

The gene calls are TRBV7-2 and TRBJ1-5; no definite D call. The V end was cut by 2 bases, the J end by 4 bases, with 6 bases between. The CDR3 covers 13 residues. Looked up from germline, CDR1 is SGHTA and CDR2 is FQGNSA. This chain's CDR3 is CASSLSWNQPQHF. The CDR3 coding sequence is TGTGCCAGCAGCTTAAGCTGGAATCAGCCCCAGCATTTT. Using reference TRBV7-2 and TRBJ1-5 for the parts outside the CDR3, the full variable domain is GAGVSQSPSNKVTEKGKDVELRCDPISGHTALYWYRQSLGQGLEFLIYFQGNSAPDKSGLPSDRFSAERTGGSVSTLTIQRTQQEDSAVYLCASSLSWNQPQHFGDGTRLSIL.

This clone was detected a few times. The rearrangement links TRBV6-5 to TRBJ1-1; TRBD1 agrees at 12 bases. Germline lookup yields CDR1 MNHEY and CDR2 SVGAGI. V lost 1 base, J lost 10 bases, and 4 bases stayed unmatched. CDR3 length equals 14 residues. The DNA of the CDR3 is TGTGCCAGCAGTTACTTGGGACAGGGGGCGGCAGCTTTCTTT. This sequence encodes CASSYLGQGAAAFF.

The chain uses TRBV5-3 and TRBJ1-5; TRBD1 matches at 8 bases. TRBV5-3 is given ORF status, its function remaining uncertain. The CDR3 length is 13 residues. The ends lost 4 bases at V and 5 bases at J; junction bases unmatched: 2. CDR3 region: CARSGTGDQPQHF. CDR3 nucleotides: TGTGCCAGAAGCGGGACAGGAGATCAGCCCCAGCATTTT.

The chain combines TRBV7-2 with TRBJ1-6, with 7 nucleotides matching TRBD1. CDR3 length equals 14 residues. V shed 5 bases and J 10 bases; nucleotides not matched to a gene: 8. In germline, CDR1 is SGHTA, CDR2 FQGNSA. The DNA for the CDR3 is TGTGCCAGCAGCAACACAGGGGTGCAGTCACCCCTCCACTTT. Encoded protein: CASSNTGVQSPLHF.

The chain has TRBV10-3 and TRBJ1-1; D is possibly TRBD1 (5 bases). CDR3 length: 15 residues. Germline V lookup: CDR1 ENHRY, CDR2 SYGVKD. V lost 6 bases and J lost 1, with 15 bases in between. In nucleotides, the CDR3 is TGTGCCATCAGAATAAACAGGAACCCGAACACTGAAGCTTTCTTT. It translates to CAIRINRNPNTEAFF.

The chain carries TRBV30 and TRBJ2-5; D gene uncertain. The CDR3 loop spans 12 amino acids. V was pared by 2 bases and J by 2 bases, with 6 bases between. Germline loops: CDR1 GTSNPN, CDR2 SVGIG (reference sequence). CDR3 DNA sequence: TGTGCCTGGAGTTATTATCAAGAGACCCAGTACTTC. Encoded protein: CAWSYYQETQYF. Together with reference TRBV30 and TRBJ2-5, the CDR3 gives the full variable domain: SQTIHQWPATLVQPVGSPLSLECTVEGTSNPNLYWYRQAAGRGLQLLFYSVGIGQISSEVPQNLSASRPQDRQFILSSKKLLLSDSGFYLCAWSYYQETQYFGPGTRLLVL.

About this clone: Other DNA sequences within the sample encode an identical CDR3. The CDR3 is CASSLAGGADGYTF. Written as DNA, the CDR3 is TGTGCCAGCAGCTTAGCAGGGGGCGCGGATGGCTACACCTTC. The genes are TRBV7-9 and TRBJ1-2, with 7 bases matching TRBD1. The CDR3 contains 14 residues. V was pared by 0 bases and J by 6 bases, with 4 bases of the junction left unmatched. Per germline, CDR1 SEHNR and CDR2 FQNEAQ (reference sequence).

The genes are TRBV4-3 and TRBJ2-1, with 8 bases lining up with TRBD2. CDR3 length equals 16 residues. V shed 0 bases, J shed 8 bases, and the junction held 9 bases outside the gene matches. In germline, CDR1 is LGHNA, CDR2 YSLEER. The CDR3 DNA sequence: TGCGCCAGCAGCCAAGATTTCGCGGGGGGAACTTATGAGCAGTTCTTC. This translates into CASSQDFAGGTYEQFF.

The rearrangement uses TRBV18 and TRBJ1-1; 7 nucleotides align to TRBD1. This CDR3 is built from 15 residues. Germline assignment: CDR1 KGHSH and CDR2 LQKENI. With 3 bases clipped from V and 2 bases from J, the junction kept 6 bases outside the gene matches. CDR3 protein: CASSPSGQSNTEAFF. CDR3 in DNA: TGTGCCAGCTCACCTTCGGGACAGAGTAACACTGAAGCTTTCTTT. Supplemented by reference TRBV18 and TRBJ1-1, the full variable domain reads NAGVMQNPRHLVRRRGQEARLRCSPMKGHSHVYWYRQLPEEGLKFMVYLQKENIIDESGMPKERFSAEFPKEGPSILRIQQVVRGDSAAYFCASSPSGQSNTEAFFGQGTRLTVV.

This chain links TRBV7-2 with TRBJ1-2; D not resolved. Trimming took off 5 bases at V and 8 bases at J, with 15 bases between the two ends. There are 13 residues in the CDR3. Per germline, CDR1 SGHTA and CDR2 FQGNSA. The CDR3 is CASSPTSLEGYTF. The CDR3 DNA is TGTGCCAGCAGCCCAACCTCCCTCGAGGGCTACACCTTC. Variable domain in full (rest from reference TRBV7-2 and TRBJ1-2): GAGVSQSPSNKVTEKGKDVELRCDPISGHTALYWYRQSLGQGLEFLIYFQGNSAPDKSGLPSDRFSAERTGGSVSTLTIQRTQQEDSAVYLCASSPTSLEGYTFGSGTRLTVV.

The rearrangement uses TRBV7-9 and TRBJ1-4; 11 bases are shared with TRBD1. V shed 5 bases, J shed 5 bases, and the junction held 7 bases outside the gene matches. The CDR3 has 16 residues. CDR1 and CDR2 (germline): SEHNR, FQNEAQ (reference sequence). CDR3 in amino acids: CASSPRRTGGNEKLFF. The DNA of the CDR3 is TGTGCCAGCAGCCCAAGGCGGACAGGGGGCAATGAAAAACTGTTTTTT. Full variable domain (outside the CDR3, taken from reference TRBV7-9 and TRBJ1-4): DTGVSQNPRHKITKRGQNVTFRCDPISEHNRLYWYRQTLGQGPEFLTYFQNEAQLEKSRLLSDRFSAERPKGSFSTLEIQRTEQGDSAMYLCASSPRRTGGNEKLFFGSGTQLSVL.

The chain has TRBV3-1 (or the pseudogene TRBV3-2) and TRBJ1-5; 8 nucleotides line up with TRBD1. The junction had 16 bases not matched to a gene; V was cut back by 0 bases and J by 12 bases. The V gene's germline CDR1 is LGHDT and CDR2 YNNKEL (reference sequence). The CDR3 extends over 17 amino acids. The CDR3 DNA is TGTGCCAGCAGCCAAGATTCGGCAGGGGGCGCGGGGCGGCTCCAGCATTTT. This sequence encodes CASSQDSAGGAGRLQHF.

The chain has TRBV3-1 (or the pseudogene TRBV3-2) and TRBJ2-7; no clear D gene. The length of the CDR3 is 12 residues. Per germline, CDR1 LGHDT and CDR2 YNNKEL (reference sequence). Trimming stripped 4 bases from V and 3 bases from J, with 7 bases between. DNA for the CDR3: TGTGCCAGCAGCCGCTACCTCTACGAGCAGTACTTC. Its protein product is CASSRYLYEQYF.

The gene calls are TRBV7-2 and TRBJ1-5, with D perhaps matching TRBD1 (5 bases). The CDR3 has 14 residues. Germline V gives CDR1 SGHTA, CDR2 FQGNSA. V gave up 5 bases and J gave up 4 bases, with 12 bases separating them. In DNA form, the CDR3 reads TGTGCCAGCAGCCCCGGCGGGGCGAATCAGCCCCAGCATTTT. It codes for CASSPGGANQPQHF.

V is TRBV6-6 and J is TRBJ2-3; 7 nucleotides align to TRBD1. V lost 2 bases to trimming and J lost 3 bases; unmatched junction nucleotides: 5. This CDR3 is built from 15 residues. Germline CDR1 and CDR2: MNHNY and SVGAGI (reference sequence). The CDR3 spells CASSYTGVGTDTQYF. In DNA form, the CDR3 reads TGTGCCAGCAGTTACACAGGGGTAGGAACAGATACGCAGTATTTT.